This TCR beta chain was profiled in a study of blood T cell repertoires in COVID-19. Study as a whole: The United States, Italy and Spain were the sources of the acute and convalescent COVID-19 samples. The cDNA or gDNA used as material had been derived from T cells, B-cell-depleted T cells, or PBMCs.

The CDR3 sequence is 14 residues long. Germline CDR1 reads MNHEY; CDR2 reads SVGAGI. V lost 5 bases, J lost 4 bases, and 15 bases lay in between. This clone was picked up one time. As handled by the study authors: Nucleated cell number was recorded as an estimate derived from reference gene primer amplification. Clones were read by immunoSEQ multiplex PCR, and TCRdb kept only the in-frame ones, dropping some. V and J calls and clone size are given by that table; D and trimming were obtained from the DNA. The profile covers around 200,000 clones, with roughly nine tenths appearing a single time and around 3.5% taken by the ten largest.

Sequencing input: peripheral blood. The receptor was derived from a man in his 70s with acute or convalescent COVID-19. The chain carries TRBV6-5 and TRBJ2-7; D not certain. As DNA, the CDR3 is TGTGCCAGCAGTCCGCGACCTAACGGGTACGAGCAGTACTTC. It encodes CASSPRPNGYEQYF.